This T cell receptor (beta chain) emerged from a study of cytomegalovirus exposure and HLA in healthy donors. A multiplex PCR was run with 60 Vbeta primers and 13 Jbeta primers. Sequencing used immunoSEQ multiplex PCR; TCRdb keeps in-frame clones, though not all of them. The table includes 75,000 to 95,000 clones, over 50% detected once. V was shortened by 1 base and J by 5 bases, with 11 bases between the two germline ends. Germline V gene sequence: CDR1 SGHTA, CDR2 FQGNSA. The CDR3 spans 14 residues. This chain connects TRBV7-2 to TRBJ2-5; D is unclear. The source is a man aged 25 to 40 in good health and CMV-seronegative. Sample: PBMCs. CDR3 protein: CASSLGLRLETQYF. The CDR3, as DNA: TGTGCCAGCAGCTTAGGGCTCAGGTTGGAGACCCAGTACTTC.